This entry lists 18 T cell receptor beta chains sequenced from one sample in a study of identical twins (dated by TCRdb to 2016 to 2017). The library came from 5' RACE. TCRdb lists the instrument as Illumina HiSeq 2000. TCRdb reworked the public reads: Q25 trimming with fastp, MiXCR clone assembly, productive beta chains retained. Rows matching on CDR3 protein sequence are summarized as one entry with the most common DNA and genes. For this sample the table gives 1.5 million to 2 million distinct CDR3 sequences, of which about 30% were detected only once. The ten largest account for more than 0.25% of the sample. The material sequenced was cord blood. The receptor source for this set is a newborn girl in good health.

The V gene is TRBV2, the J gene TRBJ2-1, with TRBD2 identical over 8 bases. Germline-derived CDR1 and CDR2 are SNHLY and FYNNEI. The CDR3 runs to 15 residues. Trimming removed 3 bases from V and 3 bases from J; junction bases left unmatched: 4. CDR3 nucleotide sequence: TGTGCCAGCAGTGATATAGCGGGGAGCTACAATGAGCAGTTCTTC. Translated, it gives CASSDIAGSYNEQFF.

The V and J genes are TRBV5-1 and TRBJ2-1; maybe TRBD1 (6 bases). CDR1 and CDR2 (germline): SGHRS, YFSETQ. V was cut by 2 bases and J by 0 bases, with 12 bases left in between. CDR3 length equals 16 residues. CDR3 nucleotides: TGCGCCAGCAGCTTCGGGGACATGAGCTCCTACAATGAGCAGTTCTTC. Amino acids: CASSFGDMSSYNEQFF.

This clonotype was recorded many times. The rearrangement joins TRBV29-1 to TRBJ1-2; weak D call: TRBD1 (5 bases). Trimming took off 5 bases at V and 4 bases at J, with 17 bases between the two ends. This CDR3 region has 14 residues. Germline V lookup: CDR1 SQVTM, CDR2 ANQGSEA. This CDR3 is CSVQGEPGTYGYTF. In nucleotides, the CDR3 is TGCAGCGTTCAAGGAGAGCCAGGGACCTATGGCTACACCTTC.

This clonotype was seen only a few times. V and J are TRBV20-1 and TRBJ2-7; D might be TRBD1 (6 bases). The germline V gene has CDR1 DFQATT and CDR2 SNEGSKA (reference sequence). The CDR3 covers 12 residues. Trimming removed 6 bases at V and 2 bases at J, with 11 bases between. CDR3 in DNA: TGCAGTGCGCAACAGGGACCCTACGAGCAGTACTTC. It encodes CSAQQGPYEQYF.

This clonotype was seen a handful of times. This rearrangement joins TRBV20-1 to TRBJ2-3, with D perhaps being TRBD1 or TRBD2 (5 bases each). This CDR3 is built from 15 residues. Between the trimmed V and J ends, which lost 4 bases and 3 bases, there was a span of 17 bases. The germline gives CDR1 DFQATT, CDR2 SNEGSKA (reference sequence). In DNA, the CDR3 is TGCAGTGCTACGAGGGGCGTCCACCGGACAGATACGCAGTATTTT. Its translation: CSATRGVHRTDTQYF.

The chain uses TRBV5-1 and TRBJ1-2; D is uncertain. The germline V and J ends were trimmed by 4 bases and 0 bases, with 7 bases remaining between them. CDR1 and CDR2 (germline): SGHRS, YFSETQ. The CDR3 length is 13 residues. The CDR3 bases are TGCGCCAGCAGCGCGCTAGCTAACTATGGCTACACCTTC. Translation gives CASSALANYGYTF.

The sample holds many counts of this clonotype. The rearrangement joins TRBV20-1 to TRBJ2-7; 9 bases fit TRBD1. Germline values: CDR1 DFQATT, CDR2 SNEGSKA (reference sequence). The CDR3 spans 13 residues. Trimming cost V 6 bases and J 4 bases; bases outside gene matches: 7. The CDR3 reads CSASGTGFYEQYF. CDR3 nucleotide sequence: TGCAGTGCGTCCGGGACAGGGTTTTACGAGCAGTACTTC.

The rearrangement joins TRBV12-3 or TRBV12-4 to TRBJ2-1; maybe TRBD2 (5 bases). V was trimmed by 7 bases and J by 0 bases, leaving 16 bases between them. This CDR3 is built from 16 residues. CDR3 protein: CASTPFIGSSYNEQFF. DNA of the CDR3: TGTGCCAGCACCCCTTTTATAGGGAGCTCCTACAATGAGCAGTTCTTC.

Note on this clonotype: This may come from a read error, since a much larger clone is one base off. J is TRBJ2-5 and V is TRBV20-1, with TRBD2 matching over 13 bases. The CDR3 runs to 14 residues. Unmatched junction bases numbered 11, after V lost 5 bases and J lost 11 bases. Germline-derived CDR1 and CDR2 are DFQATT and SNEGSKA (reference sequence). CDR3 protein: CSAGTSGTYNEQYF. Here the CDR3 DNA reads TGCAGTGCTGGGACTAGCGGGACCTACAATGAGCAGTACTTC.

The rearrangement joins TRBV10-3 to TRBJ2-1; 8 positions match TRBD2. V was clipped by 7 bases and J by 6 bases; unmatched bases: 11. Looked up from germline, CDR1 is ENHRY and CDR2 is SYGVKD. The CDR3 consists of 15 residues. This CDR3 is CAIKGAGAVSNEQFF. The CDR3 bases are TGTGCCATCAAGGGAGCGGGAGCGGTTAGCAATGAGCAGTTCTTC.

The chain links TRBV20-1 to TRBJ2-1; the match to TRBD2 covers 8 bases. The V gene's germline CDR1 is DFQATT and CDR2 SNEGSKA (reference sequence). The junction had 6 bases not matched to a gene; V was cut back by 5 bases and J by 0 bases. This CDR3 contains 15 residues. CDR3 nucleotides: TGCAGTGCTCCGAGCGGGGGCCGCTCCTACAATGAGCAGTTCTTC. Translating it yields CSAPSGGRSYNEQFF.

This clonotype was counted between two and nine times. The CDR3, as DNA: TGCAGTGCTAGAGATCCCTGGAGCTCCTACAATGAGCAGTTCTTC. Translating it yields CSARDPWSSYNEQFF. The rearrangement links TRBV20-1 to TRBJ2-1; no firm D call. The germline gives CDR1 DFQATT, CDR2 SNEGSKA (reference sequence). Trimming shortened V by 0 bases and J by 0 bases, and 9 bases separated the two germline ends. The length of the CDR3 is 15 residues.

In its sample, this clonotype was seen a few times. V usage is TRBV25-1 and J usage is TRBJ2-3, with a possible D match to TRBD1 (5 bases). Germline CDR1 is MGHDK and CDR2 is SYGVNS. The CDR3 runs 16 residues. Trimming took off 3 bases at V and 9 bases at J, with 22 bases between the two ends. The CDR3 reads CASSDVSGLKYMTQYF. As DNA, the CDR3 is TGTGCCAGCAGTGATGTTTCAGGGTTGAAGTATATGACGCAGTATTTT.

This clonotype was counted a few times. The J gene is TRBJ2-7, the V gene TRBV18, with 10 bases lining up with TRBD2. The CDR3 consists of 15 residues. V was pared by 0 bases and J by 2 bases, with 1 base of the junction left unmatched. Germline V CDR1 and CDR2: KGHSH, LQKENI. CDR3 nucleotides: TGTGCCAGCTCACCACCGACTAGCGGGCCCTACGAGCAGTACTTC. This translates into CASSPPTSGPYEQYF.

V is TRBV29-1 and J is TRBJ1-4, with TRBD1 matching 10 bases. Trimming removed 4 bases from V and 4 bases from J; junction bases left unmatched: 9. The CDR3 is 16 residues long. The germline gives CDR1 SQVTM, CDR2 ANQGSEA. The CDR3 nucleotides read TGCAGCGTTGTTAGTCGGGACAGGGGCCTTAATGAAAAACTGTTTTTT. Translated: CSVVSRDRGLNEKLFF.

This clonotype was counted once. This may be a read error: a much more frequent sequence differs by one nucleotide. The chain recombines TRBV10-3 with TRBJ2-5; TRBD1 matches at 7 bases. The closer fit of TRBJ2-7 to the DNA end suggests the J call may be wrong. The CDR3 contains 14 residues. CDR1 is ENHRY and CDR2 is SYGVKD in the germline V gene. CDR3 nucleotide sequence: TGTGCCATCAGTGAGAGACAGGGTCCCCCCGAGCAGTACTTC. It yields the protein CAISERQGPPEQYF.

The chain links TRBV2 to TRBJ2-7; the D gene is possibly TRBD2 (6 bases). Germline CDR1 is SNHLY and CDR2 is FYNNEI. The V end was cut by 8 bases, the J end by 1 base, with 9 bases between. The CDR3 is 12 amino acids. In nucleotides, the CDR3 is TGTGCCAGCGAACGGGGGTCCTACGAGCAGTACTTC. Amino acid sequence: CASERGSYEQYF.

The chain is built from TRBV5-1 and TRBJ2-3; 11 bases match TRBD2. The CDR3 has 16 amino acids. J was trimmed by 2 bases and V by 4 bases; bases with no gene match: 6. In germline, CDR1 is SGHRS, CDR2 YFSETQ. The CDR3 protein is CASSKRLAGPTDTQYF. The CDR3 DNA sequence: TGCGCCAGCAGCAAAAGACTAGCGGGGCCCACAGATACGCAGTATTTT.